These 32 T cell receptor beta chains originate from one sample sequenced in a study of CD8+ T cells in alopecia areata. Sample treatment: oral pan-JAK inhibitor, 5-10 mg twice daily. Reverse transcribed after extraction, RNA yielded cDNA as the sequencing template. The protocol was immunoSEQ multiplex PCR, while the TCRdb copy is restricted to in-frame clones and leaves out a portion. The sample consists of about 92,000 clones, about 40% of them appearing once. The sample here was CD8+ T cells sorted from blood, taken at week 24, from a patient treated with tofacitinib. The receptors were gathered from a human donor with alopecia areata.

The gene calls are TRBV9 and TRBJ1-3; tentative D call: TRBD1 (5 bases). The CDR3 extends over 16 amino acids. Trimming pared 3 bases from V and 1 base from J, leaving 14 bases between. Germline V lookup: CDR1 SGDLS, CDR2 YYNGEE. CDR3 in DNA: TGTGCCAGCAGCGCAAACAGGCGCCAATCTGGAAACACCATATATTTT. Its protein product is CASSANRRQSGNTIYF.

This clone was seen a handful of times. This CDR3 is CAISPRTGGAGANVLTF. The CDR3 region has the DNA TGTGCCATCAGTCCAAGGACAGGGGGCGCTGGGGCCAACGTCCTGACTTTC. The rearrangement joins TRBV10-3 to TRBJ2-6, with TRBD1 matching 11 bases. There are 17 residues in the CDR3. The ends lost 5 bases at V and 2 bases at J; junction bases unmatched: 5. Germline lookup yields CDR1 ENHRY and CDR2 SYGVKD.

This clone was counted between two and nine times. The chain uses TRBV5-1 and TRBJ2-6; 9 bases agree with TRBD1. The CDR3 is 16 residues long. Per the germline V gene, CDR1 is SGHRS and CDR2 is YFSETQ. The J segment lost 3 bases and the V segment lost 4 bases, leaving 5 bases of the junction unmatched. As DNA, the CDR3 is TGCGCCAGCAGCAACGGGACAGGGATTGGGGCCAACGTCCTGACTTTC. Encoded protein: CASSNGTGIGANVLTF.

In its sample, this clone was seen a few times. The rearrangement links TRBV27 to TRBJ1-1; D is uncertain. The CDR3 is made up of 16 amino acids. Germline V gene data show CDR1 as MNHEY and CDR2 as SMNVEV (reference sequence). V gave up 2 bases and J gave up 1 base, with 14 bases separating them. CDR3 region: CASSLSSGVPNTEAFF. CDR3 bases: TGTGCCAGCAGTTTAAGTTCAGGTGTACCGAACACTGAAGCTTTCTTT.

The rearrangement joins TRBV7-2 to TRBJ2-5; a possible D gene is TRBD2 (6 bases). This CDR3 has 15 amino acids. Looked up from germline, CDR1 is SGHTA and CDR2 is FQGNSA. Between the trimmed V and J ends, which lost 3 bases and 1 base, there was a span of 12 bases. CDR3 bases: TGTGCCAGCAGCTTTTTTCGGGGGAGCCAAGAGACCCAGTACTTC. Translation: CASSFFRGSQETQYF.

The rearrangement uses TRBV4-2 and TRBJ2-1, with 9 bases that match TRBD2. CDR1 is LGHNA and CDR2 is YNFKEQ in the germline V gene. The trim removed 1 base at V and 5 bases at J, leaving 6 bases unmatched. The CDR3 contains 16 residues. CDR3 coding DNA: TGTGCCAGCAGCCAAGCTGGCGGGAGGGTCGACAATGAGCAGTTCTTC. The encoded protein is CASSQAGGRVDNEQFF.

CDR3 DNA: TGTGCCAGCAGCCCCCCGACGGGGGCGTATGAGCAGTTCTTC. Translation: CASSPPTGAYEQFF. The genes are TRBV7-9 and TRBJ2-1; the D call may be TRBD1 or TRBD2 (6 bases each). This CDR3 is built from 14 residues. The germline V gene encodes CDR1 SEHNR and CDR2 FQNEAQ (reference sequence). The V and J ends lost 5 bases and 8 bases respectively, with 16 bases between them.

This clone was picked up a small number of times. The CDR3 region has the DNA TGCAGCGTTCGACCCCCGGGACAAGGACCCACAGATACGCAGTATTTT. Its translation is CSVRPPGQGPTDTQYF. The chain combines TRBV29-1 with TRBJ2-3; TRBD1 might be the D (6 bases). Per germline, CDR1 SQVTM and CDR2 ANQGSEA. The CDR3 runs 16 residues. V was pared by 5 bases and J by 2 bases, with 20 bases between.

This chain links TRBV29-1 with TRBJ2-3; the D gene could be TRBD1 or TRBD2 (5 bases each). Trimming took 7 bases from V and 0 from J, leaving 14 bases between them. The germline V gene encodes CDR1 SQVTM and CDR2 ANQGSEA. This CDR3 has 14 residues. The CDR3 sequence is CSAYRRASTDTQYF. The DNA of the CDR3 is TGCAGCGCCTACAGGCGGGCTAGCACAGATACGCAGTATTTT.

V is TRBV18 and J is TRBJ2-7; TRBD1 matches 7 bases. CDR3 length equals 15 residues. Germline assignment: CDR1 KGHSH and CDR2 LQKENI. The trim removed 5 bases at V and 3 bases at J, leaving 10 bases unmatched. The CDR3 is CASSARRGLDYEQYF. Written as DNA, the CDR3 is TGTGCCAGCTCAGCTCGTAGGGGGCTTGACTACGAGCAGTACTTC.

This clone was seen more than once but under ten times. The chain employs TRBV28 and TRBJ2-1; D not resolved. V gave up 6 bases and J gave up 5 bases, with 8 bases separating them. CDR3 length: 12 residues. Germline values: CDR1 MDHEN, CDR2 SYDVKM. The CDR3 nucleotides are TGTGCCAGCAGGTCTCCCAACAATGAGCAGTTCTTC. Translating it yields CASRSPNNEQFF.

The CDR3 DNA follows: TGCGCCAGCAGAGAGCGGGAGGGCACAGATACGCAGTATTTT. Translating gives CASREREGTDTQYF. The chain employs TRBV10-2 and TRBJ2-3, with 9 bases fitting TRBD2. Germline CDR1 and CDR2: WSHSY and SAAADI. V trimming: 6 bases; J trimming: 1 base; junction bases outside the gene matches: 2. CDR3 length: 14 amino acids.

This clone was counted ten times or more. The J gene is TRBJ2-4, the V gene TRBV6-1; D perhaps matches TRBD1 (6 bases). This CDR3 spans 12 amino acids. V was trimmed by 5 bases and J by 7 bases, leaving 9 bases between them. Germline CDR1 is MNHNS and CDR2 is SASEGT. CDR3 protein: CASSPGANIQYF. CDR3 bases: TGTGCCAGCAGTCCAGGGGCGAACATTCAGTACTTC.

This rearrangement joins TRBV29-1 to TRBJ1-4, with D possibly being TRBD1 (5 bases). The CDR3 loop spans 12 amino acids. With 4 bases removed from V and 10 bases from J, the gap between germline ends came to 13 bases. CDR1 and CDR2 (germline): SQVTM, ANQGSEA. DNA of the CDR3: TGCAGCGTTGTGGGGGGATACGGAAAACTGTTTTTT. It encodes CSVVGGYGKLFF. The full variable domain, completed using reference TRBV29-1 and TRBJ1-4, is SAVISQKPSRDICQRGTSLTIQCQVDSQVTMMFWYRQQPGQSLTLIATANQGSEATYESGFVIDKFPISRPNLTFSTLTVSNMSPEDSSIYLCSVVGGYGKLFFGSGTQLSVL.

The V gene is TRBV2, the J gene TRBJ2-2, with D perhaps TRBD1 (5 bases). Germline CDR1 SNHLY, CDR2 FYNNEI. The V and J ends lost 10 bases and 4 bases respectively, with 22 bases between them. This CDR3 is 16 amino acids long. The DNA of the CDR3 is TGTGCCACCCCCCGGGCAGGGATCGGCGGCACCGGGGAGCTGTTTTTT. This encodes CATPRAGIGGTGELFF.

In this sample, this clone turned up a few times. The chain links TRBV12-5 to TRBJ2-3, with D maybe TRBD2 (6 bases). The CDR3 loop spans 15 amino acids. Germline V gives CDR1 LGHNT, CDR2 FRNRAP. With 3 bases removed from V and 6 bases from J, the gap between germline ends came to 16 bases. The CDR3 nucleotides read TGTGCTAGTGGTTTTTCAACCGGTGGGGGGGATACGCAGTATTTT. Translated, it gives CASGFSTGGGDTQYF.

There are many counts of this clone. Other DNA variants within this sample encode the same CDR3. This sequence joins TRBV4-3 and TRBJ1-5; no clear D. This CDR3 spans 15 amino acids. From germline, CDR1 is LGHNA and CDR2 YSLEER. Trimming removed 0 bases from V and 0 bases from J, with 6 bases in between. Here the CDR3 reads CASSQEGNSNQPQHF. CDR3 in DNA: TGCGCCAGCAGCCAAGAGGGGAATAGCAATCAGCCCCAGCATTTT.

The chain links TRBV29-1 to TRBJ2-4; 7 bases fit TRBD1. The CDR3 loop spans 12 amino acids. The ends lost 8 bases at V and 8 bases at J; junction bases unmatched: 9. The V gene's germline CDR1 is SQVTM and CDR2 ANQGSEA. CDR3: CSIQDRVYIQYF. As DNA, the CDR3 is TGCAGCATACAAGACAGGGTATACATTCAGTACTTC.

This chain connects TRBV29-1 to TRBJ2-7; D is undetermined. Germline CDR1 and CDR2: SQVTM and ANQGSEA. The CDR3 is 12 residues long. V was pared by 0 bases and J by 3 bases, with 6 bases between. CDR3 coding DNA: TGCAGCGTTGAAGAGGCGGACTACGAGCAGTACTTC. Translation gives CSVEEADYEQYF.

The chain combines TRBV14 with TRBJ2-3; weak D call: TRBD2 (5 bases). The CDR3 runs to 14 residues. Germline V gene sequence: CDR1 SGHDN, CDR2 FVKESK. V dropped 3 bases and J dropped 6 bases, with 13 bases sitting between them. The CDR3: CASSQAPERDTQYF. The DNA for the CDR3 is TGTGCCAGCAGCCAGGCTCCCGAGCGGGATACGCAGTATTTT.

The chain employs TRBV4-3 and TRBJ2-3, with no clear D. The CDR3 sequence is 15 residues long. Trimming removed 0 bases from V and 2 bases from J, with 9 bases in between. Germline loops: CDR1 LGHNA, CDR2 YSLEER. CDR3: CASSQDWQSTDTQYF. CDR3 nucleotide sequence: TGCGCCAGCAGCCAAGATTGGCAGTCCACAGATACGCAGTATTTT.

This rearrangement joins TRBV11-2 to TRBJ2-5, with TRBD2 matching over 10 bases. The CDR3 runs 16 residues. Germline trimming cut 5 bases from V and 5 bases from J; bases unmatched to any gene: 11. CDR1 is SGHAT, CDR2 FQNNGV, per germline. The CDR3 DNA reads TGTGCCAGCAGCCCTCACAGCGGGAGGGCCGAGGAGACCCAGTACTTC. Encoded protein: CASSPHSGRAEETQYF.

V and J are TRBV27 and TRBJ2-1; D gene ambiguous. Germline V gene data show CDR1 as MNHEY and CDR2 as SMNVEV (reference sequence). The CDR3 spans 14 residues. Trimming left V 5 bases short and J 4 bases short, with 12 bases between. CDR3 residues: CASSTRDVYNEQFF. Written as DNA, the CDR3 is TGTGCCAGCAGTACCAGAGACGTTTACAATGAGCAGTTCTTC.

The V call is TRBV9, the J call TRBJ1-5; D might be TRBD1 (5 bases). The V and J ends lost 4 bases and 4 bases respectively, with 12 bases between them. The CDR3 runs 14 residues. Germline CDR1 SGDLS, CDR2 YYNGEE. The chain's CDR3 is CASSLGTENQPQHF. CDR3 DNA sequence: TGTGCCAGCAGCCTCGGGACCGAGAATCAGCCCCAGCATTTT.

The CDR3 DNA sequence: TGCGCCAGCAGCCCCGGGACTAGCGGATTCACAGATACGCAGTATTTT. It codes for CASSPGTSGFTDTQYF. The chain couples TRBV5-1 to TRBJ2-3; 11 bases align to TRBD2. Trimming at V came to 4 bases and at J to 2 bases, leaving 6 bases not matched to a gene. Germline lookup yields CDR1 SGHRS and CDR2 YFSETQ. The CDR3 runs to 16 residues.

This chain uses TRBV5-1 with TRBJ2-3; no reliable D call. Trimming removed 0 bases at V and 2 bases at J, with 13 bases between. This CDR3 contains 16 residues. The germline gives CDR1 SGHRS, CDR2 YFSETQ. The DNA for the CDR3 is TGCGCCAGCAGCTTGGTGGGGATGAAGGACACAGATACGCAGTATTTT. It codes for CASSLVGMKDTDTQYF. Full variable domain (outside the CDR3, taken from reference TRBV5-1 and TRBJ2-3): KAGVTQTPRYLIKTRGQQVTLSCSPISGHRSVSWYQQTPGQGLQFLFEYFSETQRNKGNFPGRFSGRQFSNSRSEMNVSTLELGDSALYLCASSLVGMKDTDTQYFGPGTRLTVL.

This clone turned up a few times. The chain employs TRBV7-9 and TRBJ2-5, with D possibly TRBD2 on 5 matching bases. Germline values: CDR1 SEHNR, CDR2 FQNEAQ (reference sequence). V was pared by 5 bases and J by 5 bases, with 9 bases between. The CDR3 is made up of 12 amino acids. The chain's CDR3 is CASSPTRETQYF. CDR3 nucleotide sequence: TGTGCCAGCAGCCCCACTAGGGAGACCCAGTACTTC.

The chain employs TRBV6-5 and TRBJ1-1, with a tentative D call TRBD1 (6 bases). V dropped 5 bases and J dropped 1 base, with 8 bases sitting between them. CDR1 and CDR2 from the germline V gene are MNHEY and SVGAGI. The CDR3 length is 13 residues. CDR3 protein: CASSIQGNTEAFF. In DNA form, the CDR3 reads TGTGCCAGCAGTATACAGGGGAACACTGAAGCTTTCTTT.

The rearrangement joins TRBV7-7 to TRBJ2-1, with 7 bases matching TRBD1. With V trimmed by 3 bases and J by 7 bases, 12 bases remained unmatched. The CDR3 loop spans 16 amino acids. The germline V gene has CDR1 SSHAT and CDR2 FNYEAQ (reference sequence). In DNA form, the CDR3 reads TGTGCCAGCAGCTTCCTAGGACAGGCCCCGGGGAATGAGCAGTTCTTC. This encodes CASSFLGQAPGNEQFF.

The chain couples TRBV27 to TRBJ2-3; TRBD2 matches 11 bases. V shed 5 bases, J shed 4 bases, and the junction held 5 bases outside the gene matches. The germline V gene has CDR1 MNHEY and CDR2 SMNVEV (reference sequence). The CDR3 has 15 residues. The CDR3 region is CASSKTSGTADTQYF. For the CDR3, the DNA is TGTGCCAGCAGTAAGACTAGCGGGACGGCAGATACGCAGTATTTT.

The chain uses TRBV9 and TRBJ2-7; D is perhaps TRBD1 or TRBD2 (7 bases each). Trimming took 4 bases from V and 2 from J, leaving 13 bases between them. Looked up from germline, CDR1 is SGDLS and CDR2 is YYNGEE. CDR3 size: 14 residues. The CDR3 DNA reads TGTGCCAGCAGCTCAGGGGGGGCTCCCTACGAGCAGTACTTC. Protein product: CASSSGGAPYEQYF.

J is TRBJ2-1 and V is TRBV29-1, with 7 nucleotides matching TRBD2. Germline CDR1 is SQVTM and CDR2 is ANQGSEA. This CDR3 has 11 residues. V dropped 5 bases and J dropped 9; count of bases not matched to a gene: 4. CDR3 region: CSVRSGGEQFF. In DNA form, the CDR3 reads TGCAGCGTTCGCTCGGGAGGTGAGCAGTTCTTC.